What follows are 8 T cell receptor beta chains derived from one specimen sequenced in a study of early stage breast cancer tumors. Method: immunoSEQ multiplex PCR; TCRdb's copy keeps in-frame clones and lacks some. The sample contains under 45,000 clones, approximately 74% of which appear only once. The sample taken for sequencing was blood. Receptor source: a person in their 60s with breast cancer.

The genes are TRBV18 and TRBJ2-2; 11 positions match TRBD2. The length of the CDR3 is 18 residues. CDR1 is KGHSH and CDR2 is LQKENI in the germline V gene. J gave up 2 bases and V 0 bases, and 5 bases lay outside the gene matches. CDR3 sequence reads: CASSPPTSGSFNTGELFF. The CDR3 nucleotides read TGTGCCAGCTCACCACCAACTAGCGGGAGTTTCAACACCGGGGAGCTGTTTTTT.

This clone showed up just once. The rearrangement joins TRBV28 to TRBJ2-7; 8 bases fit TRBD2. CDR1 MDHEN and CDR2 SYDVKM come from the germline V gene. The ends lost 7 bases at V and 0 bases at J; junction bases unmatched: 5. CDR3 length: 14 amino acids. CDR3: CASTVGRASYEQYF. CDR3 in DNA: TGTGCCAGCACCGTCGGGAGGGCCTCCTACGAGCAGTACTTC.

The gene calls are TRBV6-1 and TRBJ2-7; D is tentatively TRBD1 or TRBD2 (6 bases each). The CDR3 is 13 amino acids. Trimming took off 9 bases at V and 2 bases at J, with 14 bases between the two ends. The germline gives CDR1 MNHNS, CDR2 SASEGT. In DNA form, the CDR3 reads TGTGCCAGTCGGGACACGGGGGCCTACGAGCAGTACTTC. Its protein product is CASRDTGAYEQYF.

The V gene is TRBV11-2, the J gene TRBJ1-6; tentatively, D is TRBD1 (6 bases). V shed 5 bases and J shed 3 bases, with 14 bases lying between them. This CDR3 has 16 amino acids. CDR1 and CDR2 (germline): SGHAT, FQNNGV. CDR3 region: CASSPLGGLYNSPLHF. For the CDR3, the DNA is TGTGCCAGCAGCCCCCTCGGGGGCCTCTATAATTCACCCCTCCACTTT.

The V gene is TRBV11-2, the J gene TRBJ2-5; no clear D gene. The ends were cut back, 4 bases at V and 5 bases at J, with 5 bases in the middle. From germline, CDR1 is SGHAT and CDR2 FQNNGV. This CDR3 is built from 11 residues. The CDR3 DNA reads as TGTGCCAGCAGCTCCGGGGAGACCCAGTACTTC. Translation: CASSSGETQYF.

The gene calls are TRBV6-1 and TRBJ2-5; D tentatively fits TRBD1 or TRBD2 (5 bases each). The CDR3 consists of 13 residues. Trimming left V 1 base short and J 5 bases short, with 8 bases between. Germline V CDR1 and CDR2: MNHNS, SASEGT. The CDR3 nucleotides read TGTGCCAGCAGTGAAGGGTGGGGGGAGACCCAGTACTTC. Protein product: CASSEGWGETQYF.

This chain joins TRBV4-1 and TRBJ2-1; a weak D match, TRBD2 (5 bases). The germline CDR1 and CDR2 sequences are MGHRA and YSYEKL. V was trimmed by 3 bases and J by 7 bases, leaving 13 bases between them. The CDR3 runs to 14 residues. The CDR3 DNA sequence: TGCGCCAGCAGCCAGGGAGTTGAGGGTAATGAGCAGTTCTTC. Protein sequence: CASSQGVEGNEQFF.

J is TRBJ1-2 and V is TRBV25-1; D gene uncertain. CDR1 and CDR2 from the germline V gene are MGHDK and SYGVNS. V lost 1 base and J lost 6, with 9 bases in between. This CDR3 region has 13 residues. CDR3 in DNA: TGTGCCAGCAGTGAATCGGGTACGGATGGCTACACCTTC. It translates to CASSESGTDGYTF.